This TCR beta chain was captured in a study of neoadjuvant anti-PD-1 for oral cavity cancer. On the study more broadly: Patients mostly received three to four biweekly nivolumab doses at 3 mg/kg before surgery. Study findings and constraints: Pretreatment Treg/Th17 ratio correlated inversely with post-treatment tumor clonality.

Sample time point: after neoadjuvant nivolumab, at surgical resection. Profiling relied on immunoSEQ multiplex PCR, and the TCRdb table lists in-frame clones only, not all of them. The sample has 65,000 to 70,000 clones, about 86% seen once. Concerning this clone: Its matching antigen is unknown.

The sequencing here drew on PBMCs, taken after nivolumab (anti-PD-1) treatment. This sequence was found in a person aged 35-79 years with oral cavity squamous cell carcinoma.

The CDR3: CASSLGQTGELFF. The DNA of the CDR3 is TGTGCCAGCAGCTTGGGGCAAACCGGGGAGCTGTTTTTT. The rearrangement uses TRBV5-4 and TRBJ2-2, with D hard to call. The CDR3 loop spans 13 amino acids. V was trimmed by 0 bases and J by 5 bases, leaving 5 bases between them. From germline, CDR1 is SGHNT and CDR2 YYREEE (reference sequence).